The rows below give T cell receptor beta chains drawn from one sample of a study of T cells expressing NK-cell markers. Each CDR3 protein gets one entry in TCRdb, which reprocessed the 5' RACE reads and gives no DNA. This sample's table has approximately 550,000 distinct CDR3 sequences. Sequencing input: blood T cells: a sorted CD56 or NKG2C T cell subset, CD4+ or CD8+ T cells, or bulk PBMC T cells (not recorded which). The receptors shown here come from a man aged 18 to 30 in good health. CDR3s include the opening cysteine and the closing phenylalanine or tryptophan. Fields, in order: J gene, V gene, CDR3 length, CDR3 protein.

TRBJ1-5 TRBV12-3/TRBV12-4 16 CASSQRRASSTMPQHF
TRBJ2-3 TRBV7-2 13 CASSLGPPTPEYF
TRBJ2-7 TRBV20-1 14 CSATTSGVTYEQYF
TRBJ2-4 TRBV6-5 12 CATQVPEGRAYF
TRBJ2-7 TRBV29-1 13 CSVVTGLGYEQYF
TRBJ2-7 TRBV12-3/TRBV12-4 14 CASRRQGGTYEQYF
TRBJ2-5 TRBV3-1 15 CASSPSGRISETQYF
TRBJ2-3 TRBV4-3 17 CASSQDASGSLKDTQYF
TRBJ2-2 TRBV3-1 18 CASSQDPGGGRPTGELFF
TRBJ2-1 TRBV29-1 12 CSGGQGSNEQFF
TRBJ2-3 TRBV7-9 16 CASSSGTSASTDTQYF
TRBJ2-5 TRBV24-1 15 CATSEQAGTQETQYF
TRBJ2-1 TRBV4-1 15 CASSQDPLSDNEQFF
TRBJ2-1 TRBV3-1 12 CASTTGGGEQFF
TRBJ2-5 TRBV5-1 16 CASSSGNRDGQETQYF
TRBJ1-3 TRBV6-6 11 CASRRRNTIYF
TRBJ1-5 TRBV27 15 CASRTDLHSNQPQHF
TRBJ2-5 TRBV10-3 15 CAISEGVAGGETQYF
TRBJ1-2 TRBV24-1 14 CATSDPHGGYGYTF
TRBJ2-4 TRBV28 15 CATIAGGVGKNIQYF
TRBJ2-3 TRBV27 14 CASSLIPGTDTQYF
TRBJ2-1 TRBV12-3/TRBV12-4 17 CASNPGPRKWSYNEQFF
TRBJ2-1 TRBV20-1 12 CSAPDPPHEQFF
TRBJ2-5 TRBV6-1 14 CASRRDRGSETQYF
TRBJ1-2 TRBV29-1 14 CSVSFPGGAGGYTF
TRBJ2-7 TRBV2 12 CASMRVIYEQYF
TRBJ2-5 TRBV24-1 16 CATSDSRQGAGKTQYF
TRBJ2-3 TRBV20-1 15 CSARVVGGKGDTQYF
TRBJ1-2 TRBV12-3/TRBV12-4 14 CASSPGTRTHGYTF
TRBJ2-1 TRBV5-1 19 CASSLVGTSGRGVYNEQFF
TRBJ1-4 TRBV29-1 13 CSVPGTASEKLFF
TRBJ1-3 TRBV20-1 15 CSAKGRNLSGNTIYF
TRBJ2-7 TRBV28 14 CASSPPWRAYEQYF
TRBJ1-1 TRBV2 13 CASRIQGNTEAFF
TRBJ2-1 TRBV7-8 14 CASSPYERMAGGFF
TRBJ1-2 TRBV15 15 CATSRAAGGSFGYTF
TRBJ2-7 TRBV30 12 CASDRATYEQYF
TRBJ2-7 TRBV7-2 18 CASSSLSRASGNFYEQYF
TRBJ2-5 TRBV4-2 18 CASSQDNLAGGGQETQYF
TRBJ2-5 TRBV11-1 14 CASSAPGQRKTQYF
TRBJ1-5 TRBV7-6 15 CASSPRTDSNQPQHF
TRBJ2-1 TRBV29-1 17 CSVSPGLPSRVSNEQFF
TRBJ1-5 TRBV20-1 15 CSARGQGANNQPQHF
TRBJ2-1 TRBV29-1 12 CSAITGHNEQFF
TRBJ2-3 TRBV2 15 CASSEVGGGQDTQYF
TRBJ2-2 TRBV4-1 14 CASSQVGRKAGLFF
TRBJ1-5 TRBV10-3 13 CAINRDSNQPQHF
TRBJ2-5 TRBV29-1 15 CSVGRAELAEETQYF
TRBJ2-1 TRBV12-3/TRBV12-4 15 CASSFARSSYNEQFF
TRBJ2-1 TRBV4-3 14 CASSQEAVRDEQFF
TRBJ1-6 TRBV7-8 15 CASSLRRDRGSPLHF